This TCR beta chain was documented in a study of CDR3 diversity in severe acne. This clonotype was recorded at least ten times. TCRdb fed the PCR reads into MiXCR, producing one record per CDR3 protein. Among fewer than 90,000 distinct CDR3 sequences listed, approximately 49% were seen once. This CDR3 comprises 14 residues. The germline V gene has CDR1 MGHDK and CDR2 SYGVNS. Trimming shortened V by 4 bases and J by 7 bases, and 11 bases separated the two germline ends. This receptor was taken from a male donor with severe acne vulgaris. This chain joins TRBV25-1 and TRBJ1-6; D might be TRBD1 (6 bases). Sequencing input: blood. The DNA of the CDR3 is TGTGCCAGCAGTGGTCAGGGGTGGAATTCACCCCTCCACTTT. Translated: CASSGQGWNSPLHF.